This T cell receptor (beta chain) comes out of a study of regulatory T cells in long-lasting Graves disease. CDR3 regions were amplified by Arm-PCR using iRepertoire HTBI primers to build TCR beta libraries. Per the study methods: Sample data revealed approximately 56 TRBV and roughly 13 TRBJ segments. MiXCR was run by TCRdb on the multiplex PCR reads, yielding one entry per CDR3 protein. None of the V and J calls come from the authors' own analysis; TCRdb made them. The sample holds 390,000 or so distinct CDR3 sequences, about 12% seen once. The CDR3 runs 15 residues. Trimming pared 4 bases from V and 0 bases from J, leaving 12 bases between. The germline V gene encodes CDR1 MNHEY and CDR2 SVGEGT. Time point described: newly diagnosed GD, antithyroid drugs for less than 3 months. Extracted RNA from PBMCs served as the source of the TCR library. Many counts were recorded for this clonotype. This same sample was also part of a study on T cells in Graves' hyperthyroidism and ophthalmopathy. That paper adds: Ophthalmopathy, as predicted by the model, came a median roughly 6.5 months after the prediction.

The chain links TRBV6-2 or TRBV6-3 to TRBJ1-1; no reliable D call. This TCR was recovered from a woman younger than 35 with Graves disease. Sequences were derived from peripheral blood mononuclear cells (PBMCs), sampled at new diagnosis, from a patient treated with antithyroid drugs. CDR3 residues: CASSSLMLVNTEAFF. The CDR3 DNA sequence: TGTGCCAGCAGTTCTCTCATGCTTGTGAACACTGAAGCTTTCTTT.